This entry lists 3 T cell receptor beta chains sequenced from one sample in a study of Graves' ophthalmopathy and Graves' hyperthyroidism. RNA transcripts were the source from which TCR beta CDR3 regions were amplified. HTBI primers primed a first-round RT-PCR, and a second-round multiplex PCR followed. MiXCR was run by TCRdb on the multiplex PCR reads, yielding one entry per CDR3 protein. The sample has 400,000 to 500,000 distinct CDR3 sequences, over 20% seen once. The sequencing sample was made of peripheral blood. The source of these receptors is a young woman with stable Graves' hyperthyroidism.

This clonotype was detected ten times or more. The chain uses TRBV29-1 and TRBJ1-1; D uncertain. V dropped 3 bases and J dropped 7 bases, with 15 bases sitting between them. The germline V gene has CDR1 SQVTM and CDR2 ANQGSEA. CDR3 length equals 13 residues. As DNA, the CDR3 is TGCAGCGTTGATCCAGTGGGCTCGGGTGAAGCTTTCTTT. As protein: CSVDPVGSGEAFF.

This clonotype was found many times. V is TRBV29-1 and J is TRBJ2-5; weak D call: TRBD2 (6 bases). Trimming removed 3 bases at V and 7 bases at J, with 12 bases between. The CDR3 sequence is 12 residues long. Germline V gene sequence: CDR1 SQVTM, CDR2 ANQGSEA. The CDR3 DNA is TGCAGCGTTGAGGTGCGGGGAGGGACCCAGTACTTC. This gives the protein CSVEVRGGTQYF.

This clonotype was seen at least ten times. CDR3 sequence: CASRTTGGEETQYF. The CDR3 DNA is TGTGCCAGCAGAACAACAGGGGGGGAAGAGACCCAGTACTTC. This chain links TRBV7-9 with TRBJ2-5, with D perhaps matching TRBD1 (8 bases). The germline V gene encodes CDR1 SEHNR and CDR2 FQNEAQ (reference sequence). This CDR3 contains 14 residues. V lost 6 bases to trimming and J lost 3 bases, with 14 bases between them. The full variable domain, its missing parts supplied by reference TRBV7-9 and TRBJ2-5, is DTGVSQNPRHKITKRGQNVTFRCDPISEHNRLYWYRQTLGQGPEFLTYFQNEAQLEKSRLLSDRFSAERPKGSFSTLEIQRTEQGDSAMYLCASRTTGGEETQYFGPGTRLLVL.